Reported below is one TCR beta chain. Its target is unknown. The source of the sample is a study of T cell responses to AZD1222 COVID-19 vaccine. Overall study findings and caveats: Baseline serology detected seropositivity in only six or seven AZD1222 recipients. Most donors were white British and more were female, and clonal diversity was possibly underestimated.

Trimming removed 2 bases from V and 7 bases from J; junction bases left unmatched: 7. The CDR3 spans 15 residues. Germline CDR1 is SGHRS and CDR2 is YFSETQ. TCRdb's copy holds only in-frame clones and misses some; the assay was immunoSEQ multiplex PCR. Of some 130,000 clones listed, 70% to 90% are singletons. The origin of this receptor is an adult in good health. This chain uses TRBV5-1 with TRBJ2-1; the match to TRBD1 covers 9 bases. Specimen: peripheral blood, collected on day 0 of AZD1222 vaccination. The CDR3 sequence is CASSFGDRDGNEQFF. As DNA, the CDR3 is TGCGCCAGCAGCTTCGGGGACAGGGATGGGAATGAGCAGTTCTTC. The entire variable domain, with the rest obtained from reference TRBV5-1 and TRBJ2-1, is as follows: KAGVTQTPRYLIKTRGQQVTLSCSPISGHRSVSWYQQTPGQGLQFLFEYFSETQRNKGNFPGRFSGRQFSNSRSEMNVSTLELGDSALYLCASSFGDRDGNEQFFGPGTRLTVL.